A selection of T cell receptor beta chains follows, all from one sample in a study of T cell responses to AZD1222 COVID-19 vaccine. Here immunoSEQ multiplex PCR was the method, and the copy in TCRdb shows in-frame clones only, minus some. The table has about 100,000 clones, 88% seen once; the top ten hold around 1.8%. Sample: peripheral blood, taken on day 0 of AZD1222 vaccination. The receptors derive from an adult in good health. Each CDR3 is given with its conserved first and last residue. Fields, in order: V gene, CDR3 protein.

>TRBV24-1
CATSDTYEQYF
>TRBV6-5
CASSKGREGYGYTF
>TRBV30
CAWRPTLQPHTEAFF
>TRBV4-1
CASSPGTGAHGYTF
>TRBV10-1
CASSEGTRYEQYF
>TRBV5-1
CASSPLETNEKLFF
>TRBV18
CASSPSINNQPQHF
>TRBV7-9
CASSYTGTGNTEAFF
>TRBV6-2/TRBV6-3
CASSFDRADYEQYF
>TRBV5-1
CASSSAGGYGNTIYF
>TRBV7-9
CASTNRAGYTF
>TRBV4-3
CASSQDPTSLSGANVLTF
>TRBV19
CASSIGGRGSRGYTF
>TRBV29-1
CSVEQTSTDTQYF
>TRBV7-9
CASSSPDREGTGELFF
>TRBV5-1
CASSSLGGPKRGNEQFF
>TRBV7-9
CASSRGRGDLGYTF
>TRBV6-6
CASSYSISEETQYF
>TRBV6-2/TRBV6-3
CASSDRMNEKLFF
>TRBV4-3
CASSQDPGSLNTEAFF
>TRBV7-2
CASSFTGPVETQYF
>TRBV5-5
CASGGTDQETQYF
>TRBV19
CASSIGGRGKYNEQFF
>TRBV6-6
CASSYTWDGLNSPLHF
>TRBV4-3
CASSHYQGGTGELFF
>TRBV7-9
CASSLVRGRGGGYTF
>TRBV6-5
CASRWGTNTEAFF
>TRBV28
CASSQPGTAVLNTEAFF
>TRBV24-1
CATSKSSHADTENTDTQYF